Listed below are T cell receptor beta chains from one sample, sequenced in a study of graft-versus-host responses after intestinal transplantation. Profiled with immunoSEQ multiplex PCR; TCRdb holds only in-frame clones, not every one. The sample has about 98,000 clones, around 86% seen once; the top ten hold approximately 1.5%. The sample consisted of PBMCs, taken 255 days after intestinal transplant. The source is a human patient who received an intestinal transplant, so some T cells may come from the graft donor. The CDR3 runs from the conserved cysteine through the conserved F or W. The D gene is left open where the match is weak. Size is stated for part of the rows, as once, few or many counts, or as a class when the clone is expanded.

>-|TRBJ1-2|-|TRBV11-2
CASSSTGARNYGYTF
TGTGCCAGCAGCTCGACCGGAGCTCGAAACTATGGCTACACCTTC
>-|TRBJ2-1|-|TRBV27
CASSPTRLSSGYNEQFF
TGTGCCAGCAGTCCCACTCGACTTTCCAGTGGCTACAATGAGCAGTTCTTC
>-|TRBJ2-7|TRBD1|TRBV11-2
CASSSTTGQWDEQYF
TGTGCCAGCAGCTCGACGACAGGGCAATGGGACGAGCAGTACTTC
>-|TRBJ2-3|TRBD2|TRBV27
CASSGQTGGLAGGPTDTQYF
TGTGCCAGCAGTGGACAGACCGGGGGACTAGCGGGAGGGCCTACAGATACGCAGTATTTT
>-|TRBJ2-1|-|TRBV4-2
CASSHTRGDNEQFF
TGTGCCAGCAGCCACACTAGAGGAGACAATGAGCAGTTCTTC
>-|TRBJ2-7|TRBD1|TRBV27
CASSSLTGTATFAHYYEQYF
TGTGCCAGCAGTTCCCTCACCGGGACAGCGACATTCGCTCATTACTACGAGCAGTACTTC
>-|TRBJ2-7|-|TRBV28
CASSLAGLRDEQYF
TGTGCCAGCAGTTTAGCGGGTTTAAGGGACGAGCAGTACTTC
>-|TRBJ2-7|-|TRBV6-5
CASSGAGLHEQYF
TGTGCCAGCTCTGGGGCAGGGCTCCACGAGCAGTACTTC
>-|TRBJ2-5|-|TRBV5-6
CASSLQMRETQYF
TGTGCCAGCAGCTTGCAAATGCGAGAGACCCAGTACTTC
>-|TRBJ2-5|-|TRBV10-2
CASTAWGPQETQYF
TGCGCCAGCACGGCTTGGGGACCCCAAGAGACCCAGTACTTC
>-|TRBJ2-3|-|TRBV6-1
CASSTGGGFRYF
TGTGCCAGCAGCACCGGCGGGGGCTTTAGGTATTTT
>once|TRBJ2-1|-|TRBV29-1
CSVAVGENNEQFF
TGCAGCGTTGCTGTGGGAGAAAACAATGAGCAGTTCTTC
>-|TRBJ1-2|TRBD1|TRBV27
CASSPRTGDGGYTF
TGTGCCAGCAGTCCCCGGACAGGGGATGGTGGCTACACCTTC
>-|TRBJ1-5|-|TRBV28
CASRSPGVKINQPQHF
TGTGCCAGCAGGAGCCCAGGGGTAAAGATAAATCAGCCCCAGCATTTT
>few|TRBJ2-3|TRBD2|TRBV28
CASSSYGTSGRLDTQYF
TGTGCCAGCAGTTCGTACGGGACTAGCGGGAGGTTGGATACGCAGTATTTT
>-|TRBJ2-1|TRBD2|TRBV9
CASSVGSSGGRYNEQFF
TGTGCCAGCAGCGTGGGCTCCTCGGGAGGGCGGTACAATGAGCAGTTCTTC
>-|TRBJ2-3|TRBD2|TRBV13
CASSLSPGLAAGTDTQYF
TGTGCCAGCAGCTTAAGTCCGGGACTAGCGGCAGGCACAGATACGCAGTATTTT
>-|TRBJ1-5|-|TRBV28
CASSSRQGINQPQHF
TGTGCCAGCAGTTCTCGCCAGGGGATAAATCAGCCCCAGCATTTT
>-|TRBJ2-5|TRBD2|TRBV14
CASSQPSPSSGQETQYF
TGTGCCAGCAGCCAGCCTTCCCCGTCTAGCGGACAAGAGACCCAGTACTTC
>-|TRBJ1-1|-|TRBV6-5
CASSYSLGAEAFF
TGTGCCAGCAGTTACTCGCTTGGGGCTGAAGCTTTCTTT
>-|TRBJ2-7|TRBD1|TRBV6-5
CASNPDRGDEQYF
TGTGCCAGCAATCCAGACAGGGGGGACGAGCAGTACTTC
>-|TRBJ2-7|-|TRBV15
CATSRPGGAVVAYEQYF
TGTGCCACCAGCAGACCAGGGGGGGCCGTGGTCGCCTACGAGCAGTACTTC
>-|TRBJ1-1|-|TRBV12-5
CASGLVRRTTQGCTEAFF
TGTGCTAGTGGTTTGGTACGTCGGACAACCCAAGGGTGCACTGAAGCTTTCTTT
>-|TRBJ2-7|-|TRBV28
CASSRNRGGGEQYF
TGTGCCAGCAGCCGTAACAGGGGAGGGGGCGAGCAGTACTTC
>-|TRBJ2-1|-|TRBV6-1
CASTLDTYNEQFF
TGTGCCAGCACTTTGGACACCTACAATGAGCAGTTCTTC
>-|TRBJ2-3|TRBD2|TRBV6-5
CASSQASGGADTQYF
TGTGCCAGCAGTCAGGCTAGCGGGGGGGCAGATACGCAGTATTTT
>-|TRBJ1-1|-|TRBV28
CASSLRGYTEAFF
TGTGCCAGCAGTTTAAGGGGGTACACTGAAGCTTTCTTT
>once|TRBJ2-2|-|TRBV4-3
CASSQELTGELFF
TGCGCCAGCAGCCAAGAACTCACCGGGGAGCTGTTTTTT
>once|TRBJ2-1|-|TRBV4-2
CASSQDGEDSRSYNEQFF
TGTGCCAGCAGCCAAGATGGGGAGGACTCGCGCTCCTACAATGAGCAGTTCTTC
>-|TRBJ2-1|TRBD2|TRBV5-1
CASSLVAGAHNEQFF
TGCGCCAGCAGCCTGGTAGCGGGGGCCCACAATGAGCAGTTCTTC
>-|TRBJ2-1|TRBD1|TRBV5-1
CASARRTGVNNEQFF
TGCGCCAGCGCCCGCAGGACAGGGGTCAACAATGAGCAGTTCTTC
>-|TRBJ1-1|-|TRBV6-5
CASSLTGRMNTEAFF
TGTGCCAGCAGTCTCACAGGCCGAATGAACACTGAAGCTTTCTTT
>-|TRBJ2-1|-|TRBV6-1
CASSEAEHNEQFF
TGTGCCAGCAGTGAGGCCGAACACAATGAGCAGTTCTTC
>few|TRBJ1-3|-|TRBV9
CASSGAGLSGNTIYF
TGTGCCAGCAGCGGAGCAGGTCTCTCTGGAAACACCATATATTTT
>-|TRBJ2-7|TRBD2|TRBV5-1
CASSLELGGYEQYF
TGCGCCAGCAGCTTGGAGTTGGGGGGGTACGAGCAGTACTTC
>-|TRBJ1-2|TRBD1|TRBV29-1
CSVVGQGADGYTF
TGCAGCGTTGTGGGACAGGGGGCGGATGGCTACACCTTC
>-|TRBJ1-1|-|TRBV29-1
CSVESNAEAFF
TGCAGCGTTGAATCGAACGCCGAAGCTTTCTTT
>-|TRBJ1-6|TRBD1|TRBV7-9
CASRAGTGGDSPLHF
TGTGCCAGCAGAGCCGGGACAGGGGGCGATTCACCCCTCCACTTT
>-|TRBJ1-1|-|TRBV7-3
CASSLSRNTEAFF
TGTGCCAGCAGCTTAAGTCGGAACACTGAAGCTTTCTTT
>-|TRBJ2-3|-|TRBV5-1
CASRDSSLPPTDTQYF
TGCGCCAGCAGGGACAGTTCCTTGCCCCCAACAGATACGCAGTATTTT
>-|TRBJ1-5|-|TRBV5-4
CASSLDGQPPTGNQPQHF
TGTGCCAGCAGCTTGGATGGACAGCCCCCCACGGGCAATCAGCCCCAGCATTTT
>-|TRBJ2-7|-|TRBV30
CAWSVGGPRNEQYF
TGTGCCTGGAGTGTAGGGGGGCCCCGGAACGAGCAGTACTTC
>-|TRBJ2-4|TRBD2|TRBV5-4
CASSSGTSGGIHIQYF
TGTGCCAGCAGCTCCGGGACTAGCGGGGGGATACACATTCAGTACTTC
>-|TRBJ1-6|-|TRBV15
CATSRADSSYNSPLHF
TGTGCCACCAGCAGAGCGGACAGCTCCTATAATTCACCCCTCCACTTT
>-|TRBJ2-2|TRBD1|TRBV11-1
CASSSWTGGSTGELFF
TGTGCCAGCAGCTCGTGGACAGGGGGGAGCACCGGGGAGCTGTTTTTT
>-|TRBJ1-2|-|TRBV9
CASSVDGSSYGYTF
TGTGCCAGCAGCGTAGATGGCAGCTCCTATGGCTACACCTTC
>-|TRBJ1-6|-|TRBV9
CASSVGGGAPLHF
TGTGCCAGCAGCGTAGGCGGGGGAGCACCCCTCCACTTT
>-|TRBJ2-7|TRBD2|TRBV27
CASGISGTRDEQYF
TGTGCCAGCGGCATTAGCGGGACCAGAGACGAGCAGTACTTC
>-|TRBJ1-2|-|TRBV7-2
CASSVPGFNNYGYTF
TGTGCCAGCAGCGTTCCCGGGTTCAATAACTATGGCTACACCTTC
>-|TRBJ1-1|-|TRBV19
CASSMLEGGGTEAFF
TGTGCCAGTAGTATGCTAGAGGGTGGGGGCACTGAAGCTTTCTTT
>-|TRBJ2-1|TRBD2|TRBV30
CAVGLAGAYNEQFF
TGTGCTGTCGGACTAGCGGGGGCGTACAATGAGCAGTTCTTC
>-|TRBJ2-1|-|TRBV6-5
CASSYGESSYNEQFF
TGTGCCAGCAGTTACGGGGAGAGCTCCTACAATGAGCAGTTCTTC
>-|TRBJ1-1|TRBD1|TRBV5-1
CASFEVAQGKAFF
TGCGCCAGCTTCGAAGTAGCACAGGGGAAAGCTTTCTTT
>-|TRBJ2-1|TRBD2|TRBV19
CASSLTSGPYNEQFF
TGTGCCAGTAGCTTGACTAGCGGACCCTACAATGAGCAGTTCTTC
>-|TRBJ2-2|TRBD1|TRBV5-5
CASSLFQGATGELFF
TGTGCCAGCAGCTTGTTCCAGGGGGCCACCGGGGAGCTGTTTTTT